Only a few counts were recorded for the clone carrying this TCR beta chain. Its antigen remains unknown. The data stem from a study of CD8+ T cells in alopecia areata. Study background: Among treated patients, oral tofacitinib was administered at 5 to 10 mg twice daily. Study-wide results and caveats: Patients shared TCRs less clearly than mice did, possibly owing to HLA.

cDNA serving as the sequencing template came from extracted, reverse transcribed RNA. The assay was immunoSEQ multiplex PCR, and TCRdb's table has in-frame clones only and misses some. The data show approximately 150,000 clones, over 80% seen once. The CDR3 has 16 residues. The V segment lost 6 bases and the J segment 7 bases; nucleotides outside the gene matches: 14. The germline V gene encodes CDR1 SNHLY and CDR2 FYNNEI. Samples from alopecia areata patients were lesional scalp punch biopsies and peripheral blood. The sample was CD8+ T cells sorted from blood, taken at week 0. This TCR came from a human donor with alopecia areata. The V gene is TRBV2, the J gene TRBJ2-1, with 8 nucleotides matching TRBD2. CDR3 bases: TGTGCCAGCAGATACACTAGCGGCGGAAGGGTTAATGAGCAGTTCTTC. This sequence encodes CASRYTSGGRVNEQFF. The entire variable domain, with the rest obtained from reference TRBV2 and TRBJ2-1, is as follows: EPEVTQTPSHQVTQMGQEVILRCVPISNHLYFYWYRQILGQKVEFLVSFYNNEISEKSEIFDDQFSVERPDGSNFTLKIRSTKLEDSAMYFCASRYTSGGRVNEQFFGPGTRLTVL.